The next 10 T cell receptor beta chains were all read from a single sample in a study of regulatory T cells in long-lasting Graves disease. According to the study, TCR beta libraries were built with iRepertoire HTBI primers and CDR3-region Arm-PCR. TCRdb redid the calling of the multiplex PCR reads with MiXCR, one entry per CDR3 protein. This table has roughly 220,000 distinct CDR3 sequences, 15% to 20% appearing once. Documented time point: newly diagnosed GD, antithyroid drugs for less than 3 months. The TCR library was made from RNA that had been extracted from PBMCs in TRIzol. Sequencing was performed on peripheral blood mononuclear cells (PBMCs), taken at new diagnosis, from a patient treated with antithyroid drugs. All receptors derive from a female donor with Graves disease.

The chain recombines TRBV10-1 with TRBJ2-3; 7 bases agree with TRBD2. Germline V gene data show CDR1 as WNHNN and CDR2 as SYGVQD (reference sequence). The CDR3 consists of 15 residues. V lost 7 bases to trimming and J lost 3 bases; unmatched junction nucleotides: 10. CDR3 nucleotide sequence: TGCGCCAGCATCGAGCGGGATTCGATAACAGATACGCAGTATTTT. Its protein product is CASIERDSITDTQYF.

The chain joins TRBV5-5 to TRBJ1-4; D not certain. The V end lost 0 bases, the J end lost 7 bases, and 13 bases lay between the germline ends. Germline lookup yields CDR1 SGHKS and CDR2 YYEKEE (reference sequence). This CDR3 is built from 15 residues. The CDR3 nucleotides are TGTGCCAGCAGCTTGGAGGTGGCCCGGGGTGAAAAACTGTTTTTT. It encodes CASSLEVARGEKLFF.

This clonotype has at least ten counts. DNA of the CDR3: TGTGCCAGCAGTGGATGGGACAGTAGAACTAATGAAAAACTGTTTTTT. This sequence encodes CASSGWDSRTNEKLFF. V is TRBV28 and J is TRBJ1-4; 7 nucleotides agree with TRBD1. Germline CDR1 reads MDHEN; CDR2 reads SYDVKM. This CDR3 has 16 residues. V gave up 5 bases and J gave up 1 base; unmatched junction bases: 7.

Note on this clonotype: A read error is the likely source, as a far larger clone sits one nucleotide away. In nucleotides, the CDR3 is TGTGCCAGCAGCTTAGAGGGGGGACTCTCCTCCTACGAGCAGTTCTTC. Translating it yields CASSLEGGLSSYEQFF. This chain links TRBV11-1 with TRBJ2-1; the D call may be TRBD1 or TRBD2 (6 bases each). This CDR3 comprises 16 residues. Trimming took 1 base from V and 10 from J, leaving 20 bases between them. Per germline, CDR1 SGHAT and CDR2 FQDESV (reference sequence).

The V call is TRBV20-1, the J call TRBJ1-2, with D unclear. This CDR3 comprises 15 residues. The germline gives CDR1 DFQATT, CDR2 SNEGSKA (reference sequence). V gave up 6 bases and J gave up 4 bases, with 21 bases separating them. The CDR3 DNA reads TGCAGTGCCAGCGCCAGACGGCAGGAGGTCTATGGCTACACCTTC. Residues: CSASARRQEVYGYTF.

This clonotype was found many times. The genes are TRBV11-3 and TRBJ2-1, with TRBD2 identical over 8 bases. V trimming: 5 bases; J trimming: 5 bases; junction bases outside the gene matches: 8. Germline V gives CDR1 SGHNT, CDR2 YENEEA. The CDR3 is made up of 15 amino acids. CDR3 sequence: CASSPSSGQHNEQFF. DNA for the CDR3: TGTGCCAGCAGCCCGTCTAGCGGGCAACACAATGAGCAGTTCTTC. The full variable domain, completed using reference TRBV11-3 and TRBJ2-1, is EAGVVQSPRYKIIEKKQPVAFWCNPISGHNTLYWYLQNLGQGPELLIRYENEEAVDDSQLPKDRFSAERLKGVDSTLKIQPAELGDSAVYLCASSPSSGQHNEQFFGPGTRLTVL.

This clonotype has at least ten counts. The gene calls are TRBV18 and TRBJ2-2, with D unresolved. The CDR3 sequence is 13 residues long. V was trimmed by 5 bases and J by 5 bases, leaving 9 bases between them. Per the germline V gene, CDR1 is KGHSH and CDR2 is LQKENI. The CDR3 DNA follows: TGTGCCAGCTCAAGTGTAATGACCGGGGAGCTGTTTTTT. Translated, it gives CASSSVMTGELFF.

This clonotype has ten or more counts. The chain recombines TRBV20-1 with TRBJ2-1; TRBD1 matches 10 bases. Trimming removed 3 bases from V and 7 bases from J; junction bases left unmatched: 3. This CDR3 spans 13 amino acids. Germline CDR1 and CDR2: DFQATT and SNEGSKA (reference sequence). The CDR3 DNA sequence: TGCAGTGCTAGGCGGACAGGGGGGAATGAGCAGTTCTTC. It encodes CSARRTGGNEQFF.

Only a few counts were recorded for this clonotype. This sequence may be a read error, since a much larger clone differs from it by one base. This chain uses TRBV20-1 with TRBJ2-7, with D maybe TRBD1 (6 bases). CDR3 length: 13 amino acids. Germline V CDR1 and CDR2: DFQATT, SNEGSKA (reference sequence). The CDR3 DNA follows: TGCAGTGCTAGTCGTGGGCAGGGGTACGGGCAGTACTTC. Translation: CSASRGQGYGQYF.

This clonotype was counted at least ten times. The chain is built from TRBV20-1 and TRBJ2-1; possibly TRBD2 for D (6 bases). The CDR3 is 14 amino acids. Germline CDR1 reads DFQATT; CDR2 reads SNEGSKA (reference sequence). V dropped 3 bases and J dropped 6 bases, with 15 bases sitting between them. The CDR3 is CSARRGEASNEQFF. The CDR3 region has the DNA TGCAGTGCTAGGCGCGGGGAGGCCAGCAATGAGCAGTTCTTC.